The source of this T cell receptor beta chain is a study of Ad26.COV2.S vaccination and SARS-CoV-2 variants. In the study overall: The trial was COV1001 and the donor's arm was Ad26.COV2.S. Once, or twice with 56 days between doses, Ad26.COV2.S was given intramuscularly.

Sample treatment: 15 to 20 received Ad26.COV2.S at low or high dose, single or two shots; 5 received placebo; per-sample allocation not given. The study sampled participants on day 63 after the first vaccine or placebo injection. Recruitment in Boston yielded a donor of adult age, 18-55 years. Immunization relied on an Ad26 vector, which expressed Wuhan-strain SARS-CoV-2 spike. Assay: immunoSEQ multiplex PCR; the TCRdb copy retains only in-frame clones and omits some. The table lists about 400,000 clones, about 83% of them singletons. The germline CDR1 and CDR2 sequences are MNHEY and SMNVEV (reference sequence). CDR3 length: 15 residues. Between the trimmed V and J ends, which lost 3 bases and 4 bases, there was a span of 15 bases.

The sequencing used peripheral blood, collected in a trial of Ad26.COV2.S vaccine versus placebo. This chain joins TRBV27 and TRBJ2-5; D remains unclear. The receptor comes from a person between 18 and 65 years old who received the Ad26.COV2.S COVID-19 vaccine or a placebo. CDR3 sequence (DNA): TGTGCCAGCAGTTTTGGGCTTTTGGGTGGAGAGACCCAGTACTTC. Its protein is CASSFGLLGGETQYF.